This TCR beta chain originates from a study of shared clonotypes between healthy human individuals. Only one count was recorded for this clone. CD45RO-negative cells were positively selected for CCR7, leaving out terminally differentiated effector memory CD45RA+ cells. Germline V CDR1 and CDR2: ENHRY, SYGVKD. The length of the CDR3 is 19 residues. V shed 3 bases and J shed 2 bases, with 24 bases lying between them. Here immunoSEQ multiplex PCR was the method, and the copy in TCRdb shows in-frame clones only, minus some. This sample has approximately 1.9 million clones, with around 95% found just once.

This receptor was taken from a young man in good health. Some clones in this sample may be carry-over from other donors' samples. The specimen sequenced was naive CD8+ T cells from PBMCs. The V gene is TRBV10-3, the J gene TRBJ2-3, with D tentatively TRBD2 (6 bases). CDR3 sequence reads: CAISDTGVWRELNTDTQYF. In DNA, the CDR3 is TGTGCCATCAGTGACACGGGGGTCTGGCGAGAACTTAACACAGATACGCAGTATTTT.